Listed below are T cell receptor beta chains from one sample, sequenced in a study of graft-versus-host responses after intestinal transplantation. The data were produced by immunoSEQ multiplex PCR, yet TCRdb's version contains in-frame clones alone and is incomplete. The sample shows fewer than 120,000 clones, about 94% of them seen only once. What these receptors recognize is not known. Material: unstimulated CD8+ T cells sorted from spleen or lymph node cells, obtained before intestinal transplant. These TCRs come from a human donor who received an intestinal transplant. Each CDR3 is given with its conserved first and last residue. A D gene is named only where the DNA matches it firmly. Only part of the rows carry a size: once, few, many, or a class if the clone is expanded.

clone_size | d_call | j_call | v_call | cdr3_aa
- | TRBD2 | TRBJ2-7 | TRBV11-1 | CASSFSGSGPSYEQYF
- | - | TRBJ2-7 | TRBV7-9 | CASSQSLTAPYEQYF
- | TRBD1 | TRBJ1-1 | TRBV5-1 | CASSLLGGDTEAFF
- | - | TRBJ1-1 | TRBV19 | CASSIKMGAEAFF
- | - | TRBJ2-1 | TRBV27 | CASSLQGSGYNEQFF
- | - | TRBJ2-3 | TRBV9 | CASSVEASGTDTQYF
- | TRBD2 | TRBJ2-2 | TRBV6-1 | CASSEDSGTSGVNTGELFF
- | TRBD2 | TRBJ2-7 | TRBV30 | CAWSKGGLVAYEQYF
- | TRBD1 | TRBJ1-5 | TRBV7-9 | CASSWTGDQPQHF
once | TRBD2 | TRBJ2-1 | TRBV5-4 | CASSLGLAGHNEQFF
- | - | TRBJ1-1 | TRBV5-1 | CASSWTVGTEAFF
- | - | TRBJ2-5 | TRBV13 | CASRPPWGPEPQYF
- | TRBD1 | TRBJ2-3 | TRBV15 | CATSREGQGASVTQYF
- | TRBD1 | TRBJ1-5 | TRBV28 | CASSPGQFSNQPQHF
- | TRBD1 | TRBJ2-7 | TRBV19 | CASRGQGFYDEQYF
few | - | TRBJ1-1 | TRBV29-1 | CSVGRNTEAFF